This passage covers 26 T cell receptor beta chains from one sample sequenced in a study of blood T cell repertoires in COVID-19. Assay used: immunoSEQ multiplex PCR; TCRdb lists only in-frame clones, some missing. The repertoire holds roughly 260,000 clones, with about nine tenths as singletons. Sequencing was carried out using PBMCs or T cells enriched from blood (not recorded which). These TCRs come from a woman aged 25 to 39 with acute COVID-19.

The genes are TRBV19 and TRBJ2-1; D possibly corresponds to TRBD1 (6 bases). Trimming took 8 bases from V and 3 from J, leaving 14 bases between them. Germline-derived CDR1 and CDR2 are LNHDA and SQIVND (reference sequence). The CDR3 is made up of 14 amino acids. The CDR3 DNA follows: TGTGCCAGTCATCGGGACAAGTACTACAATGAGCAGTTCTTC. This codes for CASHRDKYYNEQFF.

Concerning this clone: The identical CDR3 is also encoded by other nucleotide sequences in the sample. V gene TRBV5-4 combines with J gene TRBJ1-1; D possibly corresponds to TRBD1 (6 bases). Per germline, CDR1 SGHNT and CDR2 YYREEE (reference sequence). The germline V and J ends were trimmed by 4 bases and 1 base, with 14 bases remaining between them. The CDR3 is 15 amino acids. DNA for the CDR3: TGTGCCAGCAGCCTACCGGGACATACGAACACTGAAGCTTTCTTT. Translating gives CASSLPGHTNTEAFF. Looking up the rest from reference TRBV5-4 and TRBJ1-1 gives the full variable domain: ETGVTQSPTHLIKTRGQQVTLRCSSQSGHNTVSWYQQALGQGPQFIFQYYREEENGRGNFPPRFSGLQFPNYSSELNVNALELDDSALYLCASSLPGHTNTEAFFGQGTRLTVV.

The rearrangement joins TRBV6-2 or TRBV6-3 to TRBJ2-7; 8 bases match TRBD1. The V gene end was trimmed by 4 bases and the J gene end by 3 bases; junction bases not matched to a gene: 5. CDR1 and CDR2 (germline): MNHEY, SVGEGT. This CDR3 spans 14 amino acids. The CDR3 sequence: CASSSVGQGYEQYF. CDR3 coding DNA: TGTGCCAGCAGTTCAGTCGGACAGGGCTACGAGCAGTACTTC.

Regarding this clone: One end of the junction is discordant with germline, which a read error may explain. The V and J genes are TRBV7-7 and TRBJ2-5, with D possibly TRBD2 on 6 matching bases. The CDR3 contains 15 residues. Germline values: CDR1 SSHAT, CDR2 FNYEAQ (reference sequence). DNA for the CDR3: TGTGCTAGCAGCCTAGGGCGGGGAGAACAAGAGACCCAGTACTTC. Protein product: CASSLGRGEQETQYF.

V and J are TRBV27 and TRBJ2-2; D may be TRBD1 (5 bases). CDR3 length: 15 amino acids. Trimming stripped 6 bases from V and 4 bases from J, with 15 bases between. Germline CDR1 reads MNHEY; CDR2 reads SMNVEV (reference sequence). The CDR3 DNA reads as TGTGCCAGCAGCCCCCAGGGTAGGTCCACCGGGGAGCTGTTTTTT. Translating gives CASSPQGRSTGELFF.

This chain links TRBV5-5 with TRBJ1-2; no definite D call. The length of the CDR3 is 12 residues. Germline V gives CDR1 SGHKS, CDR2 YYEKEE (reference sequence). The V and J ends lost 4 bases and 2 bases respectively, with 6 bases between them. CDR3 in amino acids: CASSHTNYGYTF. The CDR3 DNA follows: TGTGCCAGCAGCCACACAAACTATGGCTACACCTTC.

The V gene is TRBV6-2 or TRBV6-3, the J gene TRBJ2-7, with 12 bases lining up with TRBD2. Per the germline V gene, CDR1 is MNHEY and CDR2 is SVGEGT. V lost 2 bases and J lost 0; bases outside the gene matches: 8. The CDR3 runs 18 residues. DNA for the CDR3: TGTGCCAGCAGTTACGGAGGACTAGCGGGGAGGAGCTCCTACGAGCAGTACTTC. As protein: CASSYGGLAGRSSYEQYF.

The V and J genes are TRBV6-5 and TRBJ2-7, with 8 bases aligning to TRBD1. J lost 5 bases, V lost 6 bases, and 6 bases had no gene match. CDR1 is MNHEY and CDR2 is SVGAGI in the germline V gene. The CDR3 loop spans 13 amino acids. CDR3 in amino acids: CASRGAGGNEQYF. CDR3 sequence (DNA): TGTGCCAGCAGGGGGGCAGGGGGCAACGAGCAGTACTTC.

About this clone itself: The sample holds other DNA sequences that translate to the same CDR3. The gene calls are TRBV12-3 or TRBV12-4 and TRBJ2-7; D gene uncertain. This CDR3 has 12 residues. Trimming stripped 1 base from V and 3 bases from J, with 4 bases between. The CDR3 region is CASSLGDYEQYF. As DNA, the CDR3 is TGTGCCAGCAGTTTAGGCGACTACGAGCAGTACTTC.

The chain is built from TRBV6-5 and TRBJ1-6, with 8 bases fitting TRBD1. With V trimmed by 0 bases and J by 5 bases, 0 bases remained unmatched. Germline CDR1 reads MNHEY; CDR2 reads SVGAGI. This CDR3 is built from 15 residues. This chain's CDR3 is CASSYSTGDNSPLHF. Written as DNA, the CDR3 is TGTGCCAGCAGTTACTCGACAGGGGATAATTCACCCCTCCACTTT.

The gene calls are TRBV6-5 and TRBJ2-1, with 9 bases lining up with TRBD1. The germline V gene has CDR1 MNHEY and CDR2 SVGAGI. The CDR3 has 13 amino acids. The V and J ends lost 6 bases and 8 bases, in that order; junction bases with no gene match: 5. The CDR3 sequence is CASRGTGTYEQFF. The CDR3 bases are TGTGCCAGCAGGGGGACAGGGACTTATGAGCAGTTCTTC.

The chain carries TRBV28 and TRBJ2-7; 11 nucleotides line up with TRBD1. This CDR3 is built from 13 residues. The V and J ends lost 8 bases and 4 bases, in that order; junction bases with no gene match: 4. The germline V gene has CDR1 MDHEN and CDR2 SYDVKM. CDR3 sequence (DNA): TGTGCCAGCGGGGGACAGGGGGTGTACGAGCAGTACTTC. Its protein product is CASGGQGVYEQYF.

The rearrangement links TRBV5-1 to TRBJ2-2; D might be TRBD1 (6 bases). Germline CDR1 is SGHRS and CDR2 is YFSETQ. The length of the CDR3 is 17 residues. V was pared by 2 bases and J by 4 bases, with 18 bases between. The CDR3 region is CASSFGRSGAATGELFF. In DNA form, the CDR3 reads TGCGCCAGCAGCTTTGGTAGGTCAGGGGCGGCCACCGGGGAGCTGTTTTTT.

DNA for the CDR3: TGTGCCACCTCGGACAGGGGAAACAATCAGCCCCAGCATTTT. Its translation is CATSDRGNNQPQHF. This chain connects TRBV6-5 to TRBJ1-5; 9 bases line up with TRBD1. The CDR3 totals 14 residues. V lost 10 bases and J lost 3; bases outside the gene matches: 7. Germline V gene sequence: CDR1 MNHEY, CDR2 SVGAGI.

The chain links TRBV29-1 to TRBJ2-2; no firm D call. The CDR3 extends over 12 amino acids. Trimming took off 3 bases at V and 1 base at J, with 3 bases between the two ends. Germline CDR1 is SQVTM and CDR2 is ANQGSEA. The CDR3 reads CSVDKNTGELFF. For the CDR3, the DNA is TGCAGCGTTGACAAGAACACCGGGGAGCTGTTTTTT.

The chain uses TRBV4-3 and TRBJ2-7; D may be TRBD1 (5 bases). Between the trimmed V and J ends, which lost 1 base and 3 bases, there was a span of 10 bases. In germline, CDR1 is LGHNA, CDR2 YSLEER. The CDR3 sequence is 14 residues long. The CDR3 DNA sequence: TGCGCCAGCAGCCAAGGGGGCACTGGCTACGAGCAGTACTTC. Its protein product is CASSQGGTGYEQYF.

This chain links TRBV4-1 with TRBJ2-2, with D perhaps matching TRBD1 (5 bases). Trimming cost V 4 bases and J 7 bases, with 10 bases left between them. The CDR3 runs 13 residues. CDR1 MGHRA and CDR2 YSYEKL come from the germline V gene. In nucleotides, the CDR3 is TGCGCCAGCAGCCCTGGGGCCGACGGGGAGCTGTTTTTT. As protein: CASSPGADGELFF.

The chain is built from TRBV3-1 (or the pseudogene TRBV3-2) and TRBJ1-2; D may be TRBD1 (6 bases). V lost 0 bases, J lost 4 bases, and 15 bases lay in between. The V gene's germline CDR1 is LGHDT and CDR2 YNNKEL (reference sequence). This CDR3 spans 16 amino acids. CDR3 protein: CASSQDRGGRSYGYTF. Here the CDR3 DNA reads TGTGCCAGCAGCCAAGATCGGGGGGGGCGCAGCTATGGCTACACCTTC.

This clone was found many times. The chain combines TRBV15 with TRBJ1-1; 8 bases fit TRBD1. Germline CDR1 LNHNV, CDR2 YYDKDF (reference sequence). The CDR3 runs 16 residues. The ends lost 5 bases at V and 3 bases at J; junction bases unmatched: 11. CDR3 loop: CATSPNSGTGYTEAFF. In nucleotides, the CDR3 is TGTGCCACCAGCCCCAATTCTGGGACAGGTTACACTGAAGCTTTCTTT.

Comment on this clone: A much larger clonotype is one base distant, so this may be a read error. The chain carries TRBV27 and TRBJ1-2; 9 nucleotides match TRBD1. CDR3 length: 12 residues. Germline lookup yields CDR1 MNHEY and CDR2 SMNVEV (reference sequence). Germline trimming cut 8 bases from V and 4 bases from J; bases unmatched to any gene: 2. The CDR3 DNA reads as TGTGCCAGCGGGACAGGGTTCTATGGCTACACCTTC. It translates to CASGTGFYGYTF.

This chain uses TRBV3-1 (or the pseudogene TRBV3-2) with TRBJ2-3; D is undetermined. The CDR3 totals 15 residues. Germline V lookup: CDR1 LGHDT, CDR2 YNNKEL (reference sequence). V was clipped by 2 bases and J by 2 bases, with 11 bases between them. Written as DNA, the CDR3 is TGTGCCAGCAGCCAAAACGGTTACTTCACAGATACGCAGTATTTT. Translating gives CASSQNGYFTDTQYF.

V and J are TRBV10-1 and TRBJ2-2; 9 bases align to TRBD1. J was trimmed by 7 bases and V by 6 bases; bases with no gene match: 6. Germline V gene data show CDR1 as WNHNN and CDR2 as SYGVQD (reference sequence). This CDR3 comprises 14 residues. CDR3 protein: CASRRTGADGELFF. In DNA form, the CDR3 reads TGCGCCAGCAGAAGGACAGGGGCGGACGGGGAGCTGTTTTTT.

This clone was counted once. This chain joins TRBV7-8 and TRBJ2-7, with TRBD1 matching 8 bases. V lost 10 bases, J lost 6 bases, and 11 bases stayed unmatched. CDR3 length equals 13 residues. Germline V gene data show CDR1 as SGHVS and CDR2 as FQNEAQ. CDR3 in DNA: TGTGCCACCGCCCCAGGACAGGGCCGCGAGCAGTACTTC. Protein: CATAPGQGREQYF.

Here the CDR3 reads CASSFDRVNEQFF. Written as DNA, the CDR3 is TGTGCCAGCAGCTTTGACAGGGTGAATGAGCAGTTCTTC. This rearrangement joins TRBV7-2 to TRBJ2-1, with 7 bases identical to TRBD1. V lost 3 bases to trimming and J lost 7 bases; unmatched junction nucleotides: 3. The CDR3 spans 13 residues. The germline V gene has CDR1 SGHTA and CDR2 FQGNSA.

V gene TRBV19 combines with J gene TRBJ2-2; D remains ambiguous. V gave up 10 bases and J gave up 3 bases, with 15 bases separating them. Germline CDR1 and CDR2: LNHDA and SQIVND (reference sequence). The CDR3 runs 14 residues. CDR3: CATDSRPDTGELFF. The CDR3 DNA follows: TGTGCCACCGACTCGCGGCCCGACACCGGGGAGCTGTTTTTT.

The rearrangement uses TRBV19 and TRBJ1-6; D may be TRBD1 (6 bases). The germline V and J ends were trimmed by 7 bases and 7 bases, with 14 bases remaining between them. CDR3 size: 14 residues. Germline-derived CDR1 and CDR2 are LNHDA and SQIVND (reference sequence). The CDR3 is CASNVGQGNSPLHF. CDR3 nucleotides: TGTGCCAGTAACGTGGGGCAGGGGAATTCACCCCTCCACTTT.